Sequencing of this T cell receptor (beta chain) was carried out in a study of blood T cell repertoires in COVID-19. About the study: Whether acute or convalescent, the COVID-19 samples came from the United States, Italy and Spain.

This CDR3 spans 17 amino acids. V dropped 3 bases and J dropped 7 bases, with 22 bases sitting between them. Germline CDR1 is MNHEY and CDR2 is SVGEGT. The protocol was immunoSEQ multiplex PCR, while the TCRdb copy is restricted to in-frame clones and leaves out a portion. The table records roughly 180,000 clones, 81% of them present only once. The sample consisted of peripheral blood. This receptor was taken from a woman of 80 years or more with COVID-19, enrolled during active disease. The chain uses TRBV6-2 or TRBV6-3 and TRBJ2-1; D is possibly TRBD1 (6 bases). The chain's CDR3 is CASSYNRRDHQGNEQFF. In DNA form, the CDR3 reads TGTGCCAGCAGTTATAATAGAAGGGACCACCAGGGGAATGAGCAGTTCTTC.